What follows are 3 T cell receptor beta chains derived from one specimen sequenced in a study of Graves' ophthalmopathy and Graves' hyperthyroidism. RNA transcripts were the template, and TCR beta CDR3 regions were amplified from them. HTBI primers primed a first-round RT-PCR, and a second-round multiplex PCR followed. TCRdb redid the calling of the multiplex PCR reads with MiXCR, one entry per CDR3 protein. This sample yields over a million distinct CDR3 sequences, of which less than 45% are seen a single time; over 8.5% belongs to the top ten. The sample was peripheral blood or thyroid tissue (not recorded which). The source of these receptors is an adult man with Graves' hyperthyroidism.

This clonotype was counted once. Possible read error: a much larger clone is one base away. The CDR3 region is CASSSTTAELFF. In DNA, the CDR3 is TGTGCCAGCAGCTCAACGACCGCGGAACTGTTTTTT. This chain links TRBV7-2 with TRBJ1-4; D remains ambiguous. The CDR3 loop spans 12 amino acids. The V gene lost 4 bases and the J gene lost 12 bases, with 12 bases spanning the gap. CDR1 is SGHTA, CDR2 FQGNSA, per germline. The complete variable domain, with remaining parts taken from reference TRBV7-2 and TRBJ1-4, reads GAGVSQSPSNKVTEKGKDVELRCDPISGHTALYWYRQSLGQGLEFLIYFQGNSAPDKSGLPSDRFSAERTGGSVSTLTIQRTQQEDSAVYLCASSSTTAELFFGSGTQLSVL.

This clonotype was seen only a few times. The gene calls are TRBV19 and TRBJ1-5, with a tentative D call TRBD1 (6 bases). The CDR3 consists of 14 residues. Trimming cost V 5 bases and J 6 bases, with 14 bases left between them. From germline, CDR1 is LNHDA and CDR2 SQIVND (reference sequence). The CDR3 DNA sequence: TGTGCCAGTAGTGGGGGGGCTACTGTTCAGCCCCAGCATTTT. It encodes CASSGGATVQPQHF. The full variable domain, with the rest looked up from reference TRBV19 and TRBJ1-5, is DGGITQSPKYLFRKEGQNVTLSCEQNLNHDAMYWYRQDPGQGLRLIYYSQIVNDFQKGDIAEGYSVSREKKESFPLTVTSAQKNPTAFYLCASSGGATVQPQHFGDGTRLSIL.

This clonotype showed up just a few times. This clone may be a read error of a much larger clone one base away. The CDR3 DNA reads TGTGCCAGCAGCTTAAGCGGACAGGGTATCGTTCAGCCCCAGCATTTT. Its translation is CASSLSGQGIVQPQHF. The chain employs TRBV11-2 and TRBJ1-5; 8 bases match TRBD1. The CDR3 is made up of 16 amino acids. The V segment lost 2 bases and the J segment 6 bases; nucleotides outside the gene matches: 9. Germline V gives CDR1 SGHAT, CDR2 FQNNGV. The variable domain in full, with the rest retrieved from reference TRBV11-2 and TRBJ1-5, is EAGVAQSPRYKIIEKRQSVAFWCNPISGHATLYWYQQILGQGPKLLIQFQNNGVVDDSQLPKDRFSAERLKGVDSTLKIQPAKLEDSAVYLCASSLSGQGIVQPQHFGDGTRLSIL.